Listed here are 15 T cell receptor beta chains from one sample, sequenced in a study of blood T cell repertoires in COVID-19. Generated by immunoSEQ multiplex PCR, the TCRdb table keeps only in-frame clones and is missing some. The data contain 470,000 or so clones, approximately 90% of them singletons. The sequencing input was peripheral blood. The receptors derive from a woman aged 25 to 45 with acute or convalescent COVID-19.

This chain connects TRBV7-3 to TRBJ2-5; 10 bases align to TRBD2. With V trimmed by 2 bases and J by 5 bases, 11 bases remained unmatched. Germline-derived CDR1 and CDR2 are SGHTA and FQGTGA. The CDR3 consists of 17 residues. DNA for the CDR3: TGTGCCAGCAGCTTAGGAGTCACTAGCGGGGAATACGAGACCCAGTACTTC. This codes for CASSLGVTSGEYETQYF.

The gene calls are TRBV7-3 and TRBJ2-5, with 8 positions matching TRBD1. Germline assignment: CDR1 SGHTA and CDR2 FQGTGA. The CDR3 consists of 13 residues. The V segment lost 4 bases and the J segment 2 bases; nucleotides outside the gene matches: 0. CDR3 in DNA: TGTGCCAGCAGCTGGGACAGGCAAGAGACCCAGTACTTC. The encoded protein is CASSWDRQETQYF. Supplemented by reference TRBV7-3 and TRBJ2-5, the full variable domain reads GAGVSQTPSNKVTEKGKYVELRCDPISGHTALYWYRQSLGQGPEFLIYFQGTGAADDSGLPNDRFFAVRPEGSVSTLKIQRTERGDSAVYLCASSWDRQETQYFGPGTRLLVL.

The V call is TRBV30, the J call TRBJ2-1; 8 bases are shared with TRBD2. CDR3 length equals 13 residues. Germline CDR1 GTSNPN, CDR2 SVGIG (reference sequence). Losses at the gene ends were 5 bases for V and 6 bases for J; bases not matched to a gene: 6. The CDR3 spells CAWAAGGPNEQFF. The CDR3 coding sequence is TGTGCCTGGGCGGCGGGGGGACCCAATGAGCAGTTCTTC. The full variable domain, its missing parts supplied by reference TRBV30 and TRBJ2-1, is SQTIHQWPATLVQPVGSPLSLECTVEGTSNPNLYWYRQAAGRGLQLLFYSVGIGQISSEVPQNLSASRPQDRQFILSSKKLLLSDSGFYLCAWAAGGPNEQFFGPGTRLTVL.

This chain links TRBV19 with TRBJ2-3; possibly TRBD1 for D (6 bases). Germline CDR1 LNHDA, CDR2 SQIVND (reference sequence). This CDR3 has 15 amino acids. V lost 5 bases and J lost 2, with 14 bases in between. The CDR3 spells CASSFTGLNTDTQYF. As DNA, the CDR3 is TGTGCCAGTAGTTTTACAGGGCTAAACACAGATACGCAGTATTTT. Using reference TRBV19 and TRBJ2-3 for the parts outside the CDR3, the full variable domain is DGGITQSPKYLFRKEGQNVTLSCEQNLNHDAMYWYRQDPGQGLRLIYYSQIVNDFQKGDIAEGYSVSREKKESFPLTVTSAQKNPTAFYLCASSFTGLNTDTQYFGPGTRLTVL.

This chain uses TRBV27 with TRBJ1-6, with D uncertain. The CDR3 has 14 amino acids. Germline values: CDR1 MNHEY, CDR2 SMNVEV (reference sequence). Between the trimmed V and J ends, which lost 2 bases and 9 bases, there was a span of 11 bases. CDR3 in amino acids: CASSLGSKGSPLHF. CDR3 nucleotides: TGTGCCAGCAGTTTAGGGAGCAAGGGTTCACCCCTCCACTTT.

The rearrangement links TRBV19 to TRBJ1-5; D is undetermined. Germline CDR1 LNHDA, CDR2 SQIVND (reference sequence). The CDR3 has 15 amino acids. Trimming took off 2 bases at V and 0 bases at J, with 8 bases between the two ends. This CDR3 reads CASSISGNSNQPQHF. CDR3 nucleotides: TGTGCCAGTAGTATATCGGGGAATAGCAATCAGCCCCAGCATTTT.

To note about this clone: The sample holds other DNA sequences that translate to the same CDR3. This sequence joins TRBV5-4 and TRBJ2-2; TRBD2 aligns across 8 bases. Losses at the gene ends were 4 bases for V and 4 bases for J; bases not matched to a gene: 6. Germline CDR1 and CDR2: SGHNT and YYREEE (reference sequence). The CDR3 is 15 amino acids. CDR3 sequence: CASSRSGGSTGELFF. In DNA, the CDR3 is TGTGCCAGCAGCCGAAGCGGGGGTAGCACCGGGGAGCTGTTTTTT. The complete variable domain, with remaining parts taken from reference TRBV5-4 and TRBJ2-2, reads ETGVTQSPTHLIKTRGQQVTLRCSSQSGHNTVSWYQQALGQGPQFIFQYYREEENGRGNFPPRFSGLQFPNYSSELNVNALELDDSALYLCASSRSGGSTGELFFGEGSRLTVL.

The chain carries TRBV5-1 and TRBJ1-1; 12 bases map to TRBD1. The CDR3 runs 14 residues. Germline CDR1 reads SGHRS; CDR2 reads YFSETQ. The V and J ends lost 7 bases and 3 bases, in that order; junction bases with no gene match: 4. This chain's CDR3 is CASGTGGSDTEAFF. The DNA for the CDR3 is TGCGCCAGCGGGACAGGGGGCAGTGACACTGAAGCTTTCTTT.

The V call is TRBV27, the J call TRBJ2-1; 7 bases fit TRBD2. Germline lookup yields CDR1 MNHEY and CDR2 SMNVEV (reference sequence). V trimming: 3 bases; J trimming: 4 bases; junction bases outside the gene matches: 3. CDR3 length: 14 amino acids. The CDR3 bases are TGTGCCAGCAGTTTTGGGGGGGTATACAATGAGCAGTTCTTC. It yields the protein CASSFGGVYNEQFF.

As DNA, the CDR3 is TGTGCCAGCAGCTTAGGTGGTGCGAATAATGAAAAACTGTTTTTT. Translated, it gives CASSLGGANNEKLFF. The chain employs TRBV7-2 and TRBJ1-4; D uncertain. V lost 1 base, J lost 4 bases, and 10 bases lay in between. The CDR3 covers 15 residues. Germline CDR1 reads SGHTA; CDR2 reads FQGNSA.

The chain links TRBV7-6 to TRBJ2-5; TRBD2 matches 7 bases. Germline CDR1 is SGHVS and CDR2 is FNYEAQ. The CDR3 is 14 amino acids. Unmatched junction bases numbered 7, after V lost 4 bases and J lost 5 bases. The CDR3 DNA is TGTGCCAGCAGCTCTGACTGGGGGGGGGAGACCCAGTACTTC. This sequence encodes CASSSDWGGETQYF. The full variable domain, with the rest looked up from reference TRBV7-6 and TRBJ2-5, is GAGVSQSPRYKVTKRGQDVALRCDPISGHVSLYWYRQALGQGPEFLTYFNYEAQQDKSGLPNDRFSAERPEGSISTLTIQRTEQRDSAMYRCASSSDWGGETQYFGPGTRLLVL.

The chain has TRBV5-8 and TRBJ1-4, with D tentatively TRBD1 (6 bases). The germline V gene has CDR1 SGHTS and CDR2 YDEGEE. V shed 1 base and J shed 4 bases, with 11 bases lying between them. The CDR3 sequence is 15 residues long. CDR3 sequence: CASSLSGGLNEKLFF. CDR3 sequence (DNA): TGTGCCAGCAGCTTGAGTGGGGGCCTTAATGAAAAACTGTTTTTT.

CDR3 nucleotides: TGCGCCAGCAGGCGGGAGGACCCGTTTAATGAAAAACTGTTTTTT. Its protein product is CASRREDPFNEKLFF. The genes are TRBV5-1 and TRBJ1-4; the D is unclear. Germline CDR1 and CDR2: SGHRS and YFSETQ. This CDR3 has 15 amino acids. The V gene lost 5 bases and the J gene lost 4 bases, with 15 bases spanning the gap. The full variable domain, completed using reference TRBV5-1 and TRBJ1-4, is KAGVTQTPRYLIKTRGQQVTLSCSPISGHRSVSWYQQTPGQGLQFLFEYFSETQRNKGNFPGRFSGRQFSNSRSEMNVSTLELGDSALYLCASRREDPFNEKLFFGSGTQLSVL.

This chain connects TRBV7-8 to TRBJ2-2, with D possibly TRBD1 on 6 matching bases. This CDR3 is built from 15 residues. The V end was cut by 5 bases, the J end by 3 bases, with 13 bases between. CDR1 is SGHVS, CDR2 FQNEAQ, per germline. The CDR3 bases are TGTGCCAGCAGCAGCACAGGGTTCCACACCGGGGAGCTGTTTTTT. Protein product: CASSSTGFHTGELFF.

The chain has TRBV14 and TRBJ2-3; 12 nucleotides align to TRBD2. This CDR3 region has 14 residues. J was trimmed by 6 bases and V by 6 bases; bases with no gene match: 4. CDR1 is SGHDN and CDR2 is FVKESK in the germline V gene. The CDR3 DNA reads TGTGCCAGCAGGGAGACTAGCGGGGGTGATACGCAGTATTTT. The encoded protein is CASRETSGGDTQYF.